These 26 T cell receptor beta chains were sequenced from one sample in a study of CD8+ T cells in alopecia areata. Extraction and reverse transcription of RNA yielded cDNA as the sequencing template. TCRdb's table, derived via immunoSEQ multiplex PCR, lists solely in-frame clones and lacks some. The sample yields 100,000 to 150,000 clones, roughly 50% seen once. Specimen: CD8+ T cells sorted from blood, collected at week 0. These receptors all come from a human donor with alopecia areata.

The chain carries TRBV7-8 and TRBJ1-5; 10 nucleotides align to TRBD1. The V gene end was trimmed by 5 bases and the J gene end by 7 bases; junction bases not matched to a gene: 5. CDR1 and CDR2 from the germline V gene are SGHVS and FQNEAQ. This CDR3 has 14 amino acids. The CDR3 loop is CASSPRTGGQPQHF. CDR3 nucleotide sequence: TGTGCCAGCAGCCCACGGACAGGGGGACAGCCCCAGCATTTT.

The chain combines TRBV7-9 with TRBJ1-1; no clear D. This CDR3 spans 14 amino acids. V was shortened by 1 base and J by 0 bases, with 6 bases between the two germline ends. Per the germline V gene, CDR1 is SEHNR and CDR2 is FQNEAQ (reference sequence). The CDR3: CASSLEVMNTEAFF. In DNA, the CDR3 is TGTGCCAGCAGCTTAGAGGTTATGAACACTGAAGCTTTCTTT.

In the case of this clone: This sample also contains other DNA sequences that code for the same CDR3. The chain joins TRBV9 to TRBJ1-6, with 7 bases lining up with TRBD1. Looked up from germline, CDR1 is SGDLS and CDR2 is YYNGEE. V lost 0 bases and J lost 9; bases outside the gene matches: 6. This CDR3 has 15 residues. CDR3 region: CASSVATGSGSPLHF. DNA of the CDR3: TGTGCCAGCAGCGTAGCGACAGGGAGTGGTTCACCCCTCCACTTT.

The chain combines TRBV5-6 with TRBJ1-1; the D gene is possibly TRBD1 (5 bases). V was clipped by 3 bases and J by 10 bases, with 13 bases between them. The CDR3 totals 12 residues. Germline loops: CDR1 SGHDT, CDR2 YYEEEE. The CDR3 here is CASSSQGPGAFF. The CDR3 nucleotides are TGTGCCAGCAGCTCCCAGGGTCCGGGAGCTTTCTTT.

The V gene is TRBV30, the J gene TRBJ1-5; D unclear. The V end lost 0 bases, the J end lost 3 bases, and 9 bases lay between the germline ends. From germline, CDR1 is GTSNPN and CDR2 SVGIG (reference sequence). The CDR3 runs 14 residues. The CDR3 sequence is CAWSVKGYNQPQHF. In nucleotides, the CDR3 is TGTGCCTGGAGTGTAAAGGGCTACAATCAGCCCCAGCATTTT.

V and J are TRBV30 and TRBJ1-1; D gene ambiguous. Germline lookup yields CDR1 GTSNPN and CDR2 SVGIG (reference sequence). The CDR3 covers 13 residues. V shed 2 bases and J shed 1 base, with 8 bases lying between them. The CDR3: CAWSTDGNTEAFF. CDR3 nucleotides: TGTGCCTGGAGTACCGACGGGAACACTGAAGCTTTCTTT.

The genes are TRBV4-2 and TRBJ2-7, with D unresolved. Germline V gene lookup returns CDR1 LGHNA and CDR2 YNFKEQ. This CDR3 region has 12 residues. Trimming took off 0 bases at V and 7 bases at J, with 7 bases between the two ends. CDR3 region: CASSQEGYEQYF. CDR3 bases: TGTGCCAGCAGCCAAGAGGGGTATGAGCAGTACTTC.

Turning to this clone: The junction and the germline gene differ at one end; a read error may be behind it. The J gene is TRBJ2-5, the V gene TRBV10-2, with 10 bases fitting TRBD1. Germline V lookup: CDR1 WSHSY, CDR2 SAAADI. This CDR3 has 14 amino acids. CDR3 nucleotide sequence: TGTGCCACAACGGGGACAGGGGAGGTGGAGACCCAGTACTTC. Its protein is CATTGTGEVETQYF.

The chain has TRBV7-8 and TRBJ2-5; TRBD1 matches 8 bases. There are 17 residues in the CDR3. After removal of 1 base from V and 5 bases from J, the junction contained 12 bases not matched to a gene. Germline CDR1 reads SGHVS; CDR2 reads FQNEAQ. This CDR3 is CASSLEGEARGPETQYF. In DNA, the CDR3 is TGTGCCAGCAGCTTAGAGGGCGAGGCCAGGGGGCCGGAGACCCAGTACTTC. Filled out from reference TRBV7-8 and TRBJ2-5, the complete variable domain reads GAGVSQSPRYKVAKRGQDVALRCDPISGHVSLFWYQQALGQGPEFLTYFQNEAQLDKSGLPSDRFFAERPEGSVSTLKIQRTQQEDSAVYLCASSLEGEARGPETQYFGPGTRLLVL.

This clone has only one observation. V gene TRBV7-3 combines with J gene TRBJ2-3; D is perhaps TRBD2 (6 bases). Germline V CDR1 and CDR2: SGHTA, FQGTGA. V lost 2 bases, J lost 6 bases, and 18 bases lay in between. The CDR3 loop spans 16 amino acids. In DNA form, the CDR3 reads TGTGCCAGCAGCTTACGTCCCTTTCTAGGGACTGATACGCAGTATTTT. Translating it yields CASSLRPFLGTDTQYF.

The chain has TRBV9 and TRBJ2-2; 8 bases agree with TRBD2. CDR3 size: 16 residues. Losses at the gene ends were 4 bases for V and 5 bases for J; bases not matched to a gene: 10. Looked up from germline, CDR1 is SGDLS and CDR2 is YYNGEE. CDR3 amino acids: CASSISGLEGTGELFF. Written as DNA, the CDR3 is TGTGCCAGCAGCATCTCGGGACTAGAGGGGACCGGGGAGCTGTTTTTT.

V usage is TRBV15 and J usage is TRBJ1-5; D is perhaps TRBD1 (5 bases). The germline V gene has CDR1 LNHNV and CDR2 YYDKDF (reference sequence). CDR3 size: 16 residues. The ends were cut back, 3 bases at V and 5 bases at J, with 17 bases in the middle. CDR3 in amino acids: CATSSQDILTDQPQHF. The DNA for the CDR3 is TGTGCCACCAGCAGCCAGGACATCTTAACGGATCAGCCCCAGCATTTT.

The J gene is TRBJ1-5, the V gene TRBV10-3, with no clear D. Germline loops: CDR1 ENHRY, CDR2 SYGVKD. The CDR3 length is 14 residues. Trimming shortened V by 3 bases and J by 3 bases, and 9 bases separated the two germline ends. CDR3 nucleotide sequence: TGTGCCATCAGTGATTCGGAGCTCAATCAGCCCCAGCATTTT. This sequence encodes CAISDSELNQPQHF.

The rearrangement links TRBV29-1 to TRBJ2-6; D remains ambiguous. This CDR3 is 14 amino acids long. CDR1 and CDR2 (germline): SQVTM, ANQGSEA. With 5 bases removed from V and 0 bases from J, the gap between germline ends came to 8 bases. As DNA, the CDR3 is TGCAGCGTTTTGGGAAACTCTGGGGCCAACGTCCTGACTTTC. Protein: CSVLGNSGANVLTF.

CDR3 DNA sequence: TGTGCCAGCAGTTCACTTGTCGGGACCCAGTACTTC. It codes for CASSSLVGTQYF. The chain links TRBV27 to TRBJ2-5; D not resolved. V was cut by 4 bases and J by 7 bases, with 10 bases left in between. CDR3 length: 12 amino acids. Germline V gene lookup returns CDR1 MNHEY and CDR2 SMNVEV (reference sequence).

The chain recombines TRBV30 with TRBJ1-2, with unresolved D. The CDR3 consists of 13 residues. Germline CDR1 is GTSNPN and CDR2 is SVGIG (reference sequence). With 4 bases removed from V and 4 bases from J, the gap between germline ends came to 13 bases. CDR3 amino acids: CAWNGLGGYGYTF. The DNA of the CDR3 is TGTGCCTGGAACGGCCTAGGAGGCTATGGCTACACCTTC. The full variable domain, its missing parts supplied by reference TRBV30 and TRBJ1-2, is SQTIHQWPATLVQPVGSPLSLECTVEGTSNPNLYWYRQAAGRGLQLLFYSVGIGQISSEVPQNLSASRPQDRQFILSSKKLLLSDSGFYLCAWNGLGGYGYTFGSGTRLTVV.

The CDR3 DNA is TGTGCCAGCAGCCCGGGACTAGCGGGGGTTAATGAGCAGTTCTTC. This translates into CASSPGLAGVNEQFF. This chain connects TRBV5-6 to TRBJ2-1; 14 nucleotides align to TRBD2. The CDR3 is 15 residues long. Losses at the gene ends were 4 bases for V and 7 bases for J; bases not matched to a gene: 4. Germline-derived CDR1 and CDR2 are SGHDT and YYEEEE.

This chain joins TRBV19 and TRBJ1-1; no clear D gene. The CDR3 has 12 residues. Germline V gene lookup returns CDR1 LNHDA and CDR2 SQIVND (reference sequence). The V end was cut by 7 bases, the J end by 1 base, with 7 bases between. The CDR3: CASKTANTEAFF. The CDR3 coding sequence is TGTGCCAGTAAGACCGCGAACACTGAAGCTTTCTTT. Variable domain in full (rest from reference TRBV19 and TRBJ1-1): DGGITQSPKYLFRKEGQNVTLSCEQNLNHDAMYWYRQDPGQGLRLIYYSQIVNDFQKGDIAEGYSVSREKKESFPLTVTSAQKNPTAFYLCASKTANTEAFFGQGTRLTVV.

This clone has only a few counts. The chain is built from TRBV29-1 and TRBJ2-2; D perhaps matches TRBD1 (6 bases). V was clipped by 5 bases and J by 4 bases, with 11 bases between them. Per the germline V gene, CDR1 is SQVTM and CDR2 is ANQGSEA. This CDR3 has 13 residues. The CDR3 region is CSVIQGSTGELFF. CDR3 bases: TGCAGCGTTATACAGGGTAGCACCGGGGAGCTGTTTTTT.

This clone was counted a single time. The chain recombines TRBV4-1 with TRBJ1-6; TRBD1 matches at 9 bases. V shed 1 base and J 7 bases; nucleotides not matched to a gene: 11. The CDR3 extends over 18 amino acids. Germline V gene sequence: CDR1 MGHRA, CDR2 YSYEKL. The CDR3 coding sequence is TGCGCCAGCAGCCAAGGGAGCCGAACAGGGGGCTCGAATTCACCCCTCCACTTT. It is translated as CASSQGSRTGGSNSPLHF.

This clone has only one observation. CDR3 residues: CASSGRPLSGGKEETQYF. Here the CDR3 DNA reads TGTGCCAGCAGTGGGAGACCCCTTAGCGGGGGGAAGGAAGAGACCCAGTACTTC. The chain links TRBV2 to TRBJ2-5, with 10 bases lining up with TRBD2. Germline V lookup: CDR1 SNHLY, CDR2 FYNNEI. The CDR3 consists of 18 residues. V was clipped by 4 bases and J by 3 bases; unmatched bases: 14.

The rearrangement joins TRBV6-5 to TRBJ2-7, with D unresolved. Germline V CDR1 and CDR2: MNHEY, SVGAGI. This CDR3 is built from 13 residues. Trimming took 2 bases from V and 4 from J, leaving 9 bases between them. Here the CDR3 DNA reads TGTGCCAGCAGTTACCTCCTTGGGTACGAGCAGTACTTC. It encodes CASSYLLGYEQYF.

The chain has TRBV5-1 and TRBJ2-7; no reliable D call. The germline gives CDR1 SGHRS, CDR2 YFSETQ. This CDR3 contains 13 residues. V shed 4 bases and J shed 3 bases, with 11 bases lying between them. CDR3 loop: CASSGPDVYEQYF. CDR3 bases: TGCGCCAGCAGCGGTCCCGACGTCTACGAGCAGTACTTC.

This chain connects TRBV29-1 to TRBJ1-2; D perhaps matches TRBD1 (6 bases). CDR3 length: 15 amino acids. Germline CDR1 reads SQVTM; CDR2 reads ANQGSEA. V was clipped by 6 bases and J by 2 bases, with 19 bases between them. CDR3 sequence (DNA): TGCAGCGTCGGACCAGAAGGACAGACGAACTATGGCTACACCTTC. It encodes CSVGPEGQTNYGYTF.

This clone was seen many times. The gene calls are TRBV18 and TRBJ1-6; D unresolved. V was shortened by 3 bases and J by 7 bases, with 13 bases between the two germline ends. The length of the CDR3 is 15 residues. Per germline, CDR1 KGHSH and CDR2 LQKENI. The CDR3 DNA reads as TGTGCCAGCTCACCCAAAGCAGGAGAAAATTCACCCCTCCACTTT. It yields the protein CASSPKAGENSPLHF.

This clone was detected once. The V and J genes are TRBV5-6 and TRBJ1-1; D gene ambiguous. Per germline, CDR1 SGHDT and CDR2 YYEEEE. CDR3 size: 13 residues. The V end lost 2 bases, the J end lost 2 bases, and 7 bases lay between the germline ends. CDR3 sequence (DNA): TGTGCCAGCAGCTTTCAGGACAACACTGAAGCTTTCTTT. It yields the protein CASSFQDNTEAFF. Based on the CDR3 plus reference TRBV5-6 and TRBJ1-1, the full variable domain is DAGVTQSPTHLIKTRGQQVTLRCSPKSGHDTVSWYQQALGQGPQFIFQYYEEEERQRGNFPDRFSGHQFPNYSSELNVNALLLGDSALYLCASSFQDNTEAFFGQGTRLTVV.